The 6 T cell receptor beta chains in this list originate from one sample, sequenced in a study of T cell clonality in common variable immunodeficiency. Sequencing was performed with immunoSEQ multiplex PCR; in TCRdb, only in-frame clones are kept and a portion is missing. This sample comprises approximately 46,000 clones, none seen once only. The sequencing input was peripheral blood mononuclear cells. The receptor set was obtained from a person aged 18-70 years in good health.

At least ten counts were recorded for this clone. The read finishes 3 residues shy of the CDR3 end, and the germline J gene is used to complete it. The chain couples TRBV7-8 to TRBJ2-3, with a weak D call TRBD1 (7 bases). Germline V gene lookup returns CDR1 SGHVS and CDR2 FQNEAQ. This CDR3 spans 15 amino acids. V was cut by 7 bases and J by 5 bases, with 19 bases left in between. CDR3 amino acids: CASILRRGREDTQYF. CDR3 bases read: TGTGCCAGCATCCTAAGGAGGGGGCGCGAAGATACG.

This clone showed up many times. The sequenced fragment ends 3 residues before the CDR3 boundary, so the rest is inferred from the germline J gene. The gene calls are TRBV18 and TRBJ1-6; D not resolved. CDR1 KGHSH and CDR2 LQKENI come from the germline V gene. Trimming removed 6 bases at V and 9 bases at J, with 6 bases between. This CDR3 has 11 amino acids. The sequenced part of the CDR3 DNA is TGTGCCAGCTCCGCGGGTTCACCC. Its translation is CASSAGSP. The CDR3, in full, reads CASSAGSPLHF.

This clone appeared many times. The read terminates 3 residues ahead of where the CDR3 ends, so the germline J gene completes it. The chain is built from TRBV20-1 and TRBJ2-7; 11 bases agree with TRBD1. With 5 bases clipped from V and 4 bases from J, the junction kept 10 bases outside the gene matches. The V gene's germline CDR1 is DFQATT and CDR2 SNEGSKA (reference sequence). The CDR3 runs to 15 residues. CDR3 DNA, as far as it was read: TGCAGTGCTGCCCGCGGGACAGGGGGGCTATACGAG. It is translated as CSAARGTGGLYE. The entire CDR3 reads CSAARGTGGLYEQYF.

This clone was counted a few times. The read is 3 residues too short to cover the CDR3 end, so that end is filled in from the germline J gene. The chain employs TRBV7-9 and TRBJ2-7, with a tentative D call TRBD2 (6 bases). CDR1 is SEHNR, CDR2 FQNEAQ, per germline (reference sequence). The V and J ends lost 3 bases and 4 bases respectively, with 10 bases between them. The CDR3 totals 13 residues. The CDR3 region is CASSFLGGYEQYF. Partial CDR3 DNA: TGTGCCAGCAGCTTTCTGGGGGGATACGAG. The whole variable domain, filled in from reference TRBV7-9 and TRBJ2-7, reads DTGVSQNPRHKITKRGQNVTFRCDPISEHNRLYWYRQTLGQGPEFLTYFQNEAQLEKSRLLSDRFSAERPKGSFSTLEIQRTEQGDSAMYLCASSFLGGYEQYFGPGTRLTVT.

In this sample, this clone turned up many times. The read finishes 3 residues shy of the CDR3 end, and the germline J gene is used to complete it. This rearrangement joins TRBV20-1 to TRBJ1-5; D unclear. CDR1 and CDR2 (germline): DFQATT, SNEGSKA (reference sequence). V was clipped by 7 bases and J by 0 bases, with 16 bases between them. This CDR3 region has 15 residues. The CDR3 loop reads CSVPVGGYSNQPQHF. The sequenced CDR3 bases are TGCAGTGTCCCTGTAGGCGGTTATAGCAATCAGCCC.

This clone was picked up many times. The read terminates 3 residues before the CDR3 end, so the remaining end is supplied by the germline J gene. This rearrangement joins TRBV18 to TRBJ1-5; TRBD1 agrees at 11 bases. Unmatched junction bases numbered 4, after V lost 2 bases and J lost 7 bases. The CDR3 loop spans 15 amino acids. The germline gives CDR1 KGHSH, CDR2 LQKENI. This chain's CDR3 is CASSPVGQGGQPQHF. CDR3 bases read: TGTGCCAGCTCACCAGTGGGACAGGGGGGACAGCCC.